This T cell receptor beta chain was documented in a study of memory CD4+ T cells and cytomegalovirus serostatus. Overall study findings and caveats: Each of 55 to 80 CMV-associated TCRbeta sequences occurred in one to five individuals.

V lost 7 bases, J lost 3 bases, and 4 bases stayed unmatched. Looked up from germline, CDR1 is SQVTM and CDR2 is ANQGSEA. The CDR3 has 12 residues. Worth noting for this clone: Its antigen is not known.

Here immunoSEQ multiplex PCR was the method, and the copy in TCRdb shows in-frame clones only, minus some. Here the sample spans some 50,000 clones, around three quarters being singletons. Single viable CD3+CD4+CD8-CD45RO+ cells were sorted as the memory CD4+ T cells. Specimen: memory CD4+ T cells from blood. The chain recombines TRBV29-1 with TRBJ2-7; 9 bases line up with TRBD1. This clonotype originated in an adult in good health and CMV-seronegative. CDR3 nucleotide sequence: TGCAGCGCCTGGACAGGGGACTACGAGCAGTACTTC. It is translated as CSAWTGDYEQYF.